The source of this T cell receptor (beta chain) is a study of blood T cell repertoires in COVID-19 (dated by TCRdb to the early 2020s). Context from the whole study: Samples from collaborators originated in the United States, Italy and Spain and spanned both the acute and convalescent phases of COVID-19. The material from the prospective study consisted of cDNA or gDNA derived from T cells, B-cell-depleted T cells, or PBMCs. Deeply sampled blood TCRbeta repertoires from subjects exposed to, actively infected with, or recovered from COVID-19 were included in the dataset. The repertoires were released in a freely available public database meant as a resource for research on the immune response to SARS-CoV-2. Samples came from the ongoing ImmuneRACE study (first 160 participants) plus 1,254 subjects from 6 global collaborators. The sample metadata nearly always contained a de-identified subject ID, COVID-19 status, age in years and sex. Where available, HLA class I and class II types were obtained from metadata supplied by the sample provider rather than from assay-based typing. Here is what the overall study found, with its caveats: The amount of clinical and demographic metadata varied by source and participant and was provided uncurated.

According to the germline V gene (reference sequence), CDR1 reads MNHEY and CDR2 reads SMNVEV. Inclusive of the bounding cysteine and phenylalanine, the CDR3 is 18 residues long. Just CDR3 DNA is preserved here, 54 bases in frame from base 1. The junction shows trimming of 2 bases on V and 1 base on J, and the gene matches do not reach 10 bases of it. Comment on this clone: The clone's antigen remains unknown. No clone much larger than this one lies a single base away; base qualities are absent.

TCRbeta CDR3 regions were amplified from genomic DNA using the immunoSEQ Assay, a bias-controlled multiplex PCR. Regarding the original processing steps: Nucleated cell counts per sample were estimated from amplification of reference gene primers within the assay. To quantify the absolute abundance of each unique TCRbeta CDR3 rearrangement, sequence reads were collapsed and filtered. For each sample, productive Simpson clonality was calculated as the square root of Simpson's diversity index across productive rearrangements. Here the immuneACCESS table is served through TCRdb, limited to in-frame sequences with V and J called. Missing clones are a known gap in these copies; in checked studies unresolved V genes cover under half, and the rest lacks a known reason. V, J and clone size were drawn from that table, and D and trimming were deduced from the DNA. The sample contains about 110,000 clones, around 83% of them found a single time. The ten largest clones take up 2.1% of the sample.

Whole blood was collected in K2EDTA tubes by collaborating institutions according to the institutions' own protocols. For TCRbeta analysis, collaborators shipped samples in one of three forms: frozen whole blood, isolated PBMCs, or DNA extracted from either of those sample types. The chain is assembled from TRBV27 and TRBJ2-3; 9 junctional bases match TRBD2. This TCR derives from a human donor in a cohort sampled during active COVID-19. Sequencing was performed on peripheral blood. The CDR3 sequence is CASSLGSGGSFGTDTQYF. The DNA reads as follows: TGTGCCAGCAGTTTAGGGAGCGGGGGGTCGTTTGGCACAGATACGCAGTATTTT.